This T cell receptor (beta chain) was recovered during a study of blood T cell repertoires in COVID-19. Overall study context: The cDNA or gDNA used as material had been derived from T cells, B-cell-depleted T cells, or PBMCs.

Study processing details: Reference gene primer amplification in the assay estimated nucleated cell counts. TCRdb's copy holds only in-frame clones and misses some; the assay was immunoSEQ multiplex PCR. The V and J calls and clone size are taken from that table; D and trimming were inferred from the DNA. Of around 160,000 clones listed, approximately 80% are singletons. The CDR3 is 13 residues long. The germline V and J ends were trimmed by 4 bases and 9 bases, with 16 bases remaining between them. Germline CDR1 and CDR2: MDHEN and SYDVKM. The sample comprised peripheral blood. The clonotype originates from a middle-aged woman with active or convalescent COVID-19. The chain combines TRBV28 with TRBJ2-7, with D tentatively TRBD1 (5 bases). The CDR3 region has the DNA TGTGCCAGCAGTTGGATCCAGGGTACTGGGCAGTACTTC. It specifies CASSWIQGTGQYF. The entire variable domain, with the rest obtained from reference TRBV28 and TRBJ2-7, is as follows: DVKVTQSSRYLVKRTGEKVFLECVQDMDHENMFWYRQDPGLGLRLIYFSYDVKMKEKGDIPEGYSVSREKKERFSLILESASTNQTSMYLCASSWIQGTGQYFGPGTRLTVT.